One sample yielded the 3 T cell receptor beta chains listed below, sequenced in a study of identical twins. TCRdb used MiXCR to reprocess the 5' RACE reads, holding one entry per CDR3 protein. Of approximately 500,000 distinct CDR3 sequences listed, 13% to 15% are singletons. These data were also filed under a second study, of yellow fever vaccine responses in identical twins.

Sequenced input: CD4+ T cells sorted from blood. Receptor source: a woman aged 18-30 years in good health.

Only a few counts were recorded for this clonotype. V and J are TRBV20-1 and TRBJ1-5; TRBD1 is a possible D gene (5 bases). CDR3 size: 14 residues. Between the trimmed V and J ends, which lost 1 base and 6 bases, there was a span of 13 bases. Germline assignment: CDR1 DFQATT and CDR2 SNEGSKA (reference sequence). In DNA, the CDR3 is TGCAGTGCTAGAGCTGGTGGGGGAGGTCAGCCCCAGCATTTT. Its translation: CSARAGGGGQPQHF.

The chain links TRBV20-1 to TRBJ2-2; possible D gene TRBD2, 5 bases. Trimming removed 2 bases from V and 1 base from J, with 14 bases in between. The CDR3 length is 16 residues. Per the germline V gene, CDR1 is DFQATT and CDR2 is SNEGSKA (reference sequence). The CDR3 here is CSARTSLAGNTGELFF. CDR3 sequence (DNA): TGCAGTGCTAGAACATCGCTCGCGGGGAACACCGGGGAGCTGTTTTTT.

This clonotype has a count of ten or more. The CDR3 loop is CASSLAQAKVYGYTF. CDR3 bases: TGCGCCAGCAGCTTGGCTCAGGCGAAAGTCTATGGCTACACCTTC. The J gene is TRBJ1-2, the V gene TRBV5-1; D unclear. CDR3 length equals 15 residues. Trimming took off 0 bases at V and 4 bases at J, with 13 bases between the two ends. Per the germline V gene, CDR1 is SGHRS and CDR2 is YFSETQ.